The 18 T cell receptor beta chains given below trace back to one sample, sequenced in a study of blood T cell repertoires in COVID-19. Sequencing was performed with immunoSEQ multiplex PCR; in TCRdb, only in-frame clones are kept and a portion is missing. This sample carries roughly 200,000 clones, 90% of them seen once, and the ten largest clones take about 0.58%. Sequencing was carried out using peripheral blood. The receptors originated from a man in his fifties with acute or convalescent COVID-19.

This chain connects TRBV19 to TRBJ1-2; 8 bases are a match to TRBD1. The CDR3 sequence is 15 residues long. V lost 2 bases to trimming and J lost 8 bases; unmatched junction nucleotides: 10. Per germline, CDR1 LNHDA and CDR2 SQIVND (reference sequence). The CDR3 sequence is CASSIIRGQGGGYTF. The CDR3 DNA is TGTGCCAGTAGTATAATCCGCGGACAGGGAGGCGGCTACACCTTC.

The rearrangement links TRBV11-1 to TRBJ1-1, with D unclear. The germline V gene has CDR1 SGHAT and CDR2 FQDESV (reference sequence). V lost 2 bases and J 8 bases, leaving 9 bases between the germline ends. This CDR3 contains 12 residues. In DNA, the CDR3 is TGTGCCAGCAGCTTATTAAGGGAGGAAGCTTTCTTT. It translates to CASSLLREEAFF.

This clone appeared once. The V call is TRBV3-1 (or the pseudogene TRBV3-2), the J call TRBJ2-3; D might be TRBD1 (5 bases). The CDR3 totals 13 residues. The V and J ends lost 3 bases and 6 bases respectively, with 10 bases between them. Per the germline V gene, CDR1 is LGHDT and CDR2 is YNNKEL (reference sequence). CDR3 bases: TGTGCCAGCAGCCACAGGGAAGCTGATACGCAGTATTTT. Protein: CASSHREADTQYF.

The chain has TRBV6-5 and TRBJ1-5, with TRBD1 identical over 9 bases. The V segment lost 4 bases and the J segment 5 bases; nucleotides outside the gene matches: 3. Germline-derived CDR1 and CDR2 are MNHEY and SVGAGI. This CDR3 has 14 amino acids. The CDR3 region has the DNA TGTGCCAGCAGTTGGACAGGGGTTGATCAGCCCCAGCATTTT. It encodes CASSWTGVDQPQHF.

The CDR3 spells CASSVQMNTEAFF. The DNA for the CDR3 is TGTGCCAGCAGTGTGCAGATGAACACTGAAGCTTTCTTT. This rearrangement joins TRBV2 to TRBJ1-1; D gene ambiguous. In germline, CDR1 is SNHLY, CDR2 FYNNEI. Trimming took off 4 bases at V and 0 bases at J, with 6 bases between the two ends. This CDR3 comprises 13 residues.

The CDR3 coding sequence is TGTGCCAGCAGTGAAGCAGGGGCTCGAACTGAAGCTTTCTTT. Amino acid sequence: CASSEAGARTEAFF. The J gene is TRBJ1-1, the V gene TRBV2, with TRBD1 as a possible D gene (5 bases). Trimming took off 0 bases at V and 5 bases at J, with 10 bases between the two ends. The CDR3 extends over 14 amino acids. The V gene's germline CDR1 is SNHLY and CDR2 FYNNEI.

The J gene is TRBJ1-1, the V gene TRBV5-1; 9 bases are a match to TRBD1. Germline CDR1 reads SGHRS; CDR2 reads YFSETQ. Trimming cost V 5 bases and J 2 bases; bases outside gene matches: 13. CDR3 length: 17 amino acids. CDR3 nucleotides: TGCGCCAGCAGGTTTCCCGGGACAGGGAAGTCCAACACTGAAGCTTTCTTT. Its protein is CASRFPGTGKSNTEAFF.

The chain employs TRBV6-5 and TRBJ2-1, with 9 positions matching TRBD1. V gave up 6 bases and J gave up 8 bases; unmatched junction bases: 11. Germline assignment: CDR1 MNHEY and CDR2 SVGAGI. The CDR3 runs 15 residues. Here the CDR3 DNA reads TGTGCCAGCAGCACGGCCCGGACAGGGGTGGATGAGCAGTTCTTC. Protein sequence: CASSTARTGVDEQFF.

The J gene is TRBJ2-1, the V gene TRBV3-1 (or the pseudogene TRBV3-2); 11 nucleotides align to TRBD2. The CDR3 runs to 16 residues. V lost 5 bases, J lost 6 bases, and 9 bases stayed unmatched. Germline CDR1 LGHDT, CDR2 YNNKEL (reference sequence). The CDR3 DNA reads as TGTGCCAGCAGCTCTGTAGTAGCGGGAGGGTCCAATGAGCAGTTCTTC. Protein product: CASSSVVAGGSNEQFF.

This clone was detected a few times. J is TRBJ2-7 and V is TRBV11-2; TRBD1 might be the D (6 bases). Between the trimmed V and J ends, which lost 6 bases and 8 bases, there was a span of 23 bases. Germline V gives CDR1 SGHAT, CDR2 FQNNGV. The CDR3 has 15 amino acids. CDR3: CASSSIRGIEGQQYF. The CDR3 DNA follows: TGTGCCAGCAGTTCCATTAGGGGGATCGAGGGACAGCAGTACTTC.

V usage is TRBV4-1 and J usage is TRBJ2-7, with 8 bases matching TRBD2. The V segment lost 1 base and the J segment 6 bases; nucleotides outside the gene matches: 5. CDR1 is MGHRA and CDR2 is YSYEKL in the germline V gene. The length of the CDR3 is 14 residues. The CDR3 spells CASSQVAGSFEQYF. CDR3 DNA: TGCGCCAGCAGCCAAGTAGCGGGGTCTTTCGAGCAGTACTTC.

The chain combines TRBV5-6 with TRBJ2-7; 11 nucleotides line up with TRBD1. With V trimmed by 4 bases and J by 6 bases, 3 bases remained unmatched. Germline-derived CDR1 and CDR2 are SGHDT and YYEEEE. The CDR3 contains 13 residues. CDR3 DNA sequence: TGTGCCAGCAGCGGGACAGGGGGTCGCGAGCAGTACTTC. Its translation: CASSGTGGREQYF.

This clone occurred a few times. The chain carries TRBV7-3 and TRBJ1-6, with D uncertain. The germline CDR1 and CDR2 sequences are SGHTA and FQGTGA. The CDR3 contains 14 residues. V lost 1 base and J lost 8, with 9 bases in between. The CDR3, as DNA: TGTGCCAGCAGCTTAAGGCCCGCGGATTCACCCCTCCACTTT. It encodes CASSLRPADSPLHF.

The CDR3: CATSRGQGSGEQYF. The CDR3 nucleotides are TGTGCCACCAGCAGAGGCCAGGGTTCCGGCGAGCAGTACTTC. The chain recombines TRBV15 with TRBJ2-7; TRBD1 might be the D (5 bases). Trimming took off 1 base at V and 6 bases at J, with 13 bases between the two ends. The CDR3 is made up of 14 amino acids. The germline CDR1 and CDR2 sequences are LNHNV and YYDKDF (reference sequence).

The rearrangement uses TRBV7-9 and TRBJ2-7; D is perhaps TRBD2 (5 bases). The ends were cut back, 5 bases at V and 2 bases at J, with 13 bases in the middle. There are 14 residues in the CDR3. Germline CDR1 SEHNR, CDR2 FQNEAQ (reference sequence). The CDR3 region has the DNA TGTGCCAGCAGCGACGGACTCTACCCCTACGAGCAGTACGTC. Encoded protein: CASSDGLYPYEQYV.

The chain is built from TRBV3-1 (or the pseudogene TRBV3-2) and TRBJ1-4, with D maybe TRBD1 (6 bases). The length of the CDR3 is 13 residues. The V end lost 1 base, the J end lost 8 bases, and 8 bases lay between the germline ends. The germline CDR1 and CDR2 sequences are LGHDT and YNNKEL (reference sequence). Here the CDR3 DNA reads TGTGCCAGCAGCCAAGCAGGGGTGGAAAAACTGTTTTTT. As protein: CASSQAGVEKLFF.

The chain carries TRBV6-6 and TRBJ2-3, with a possible D match to TRBD1 (5 bases). With 6 bases removed from V and 2 bases from J, the gap between germline ends came to 15 bases. Germline V gene lookup returns CDR1 MNHNY and CDR2 SVGAGI (reference sequence). This CDR3 has 15 residues. In nucleotides, the CDR3 is TGTGCCAGCAGACAGGACATACCCGTCACAGATACGCAGTATTTT. Amino acids: CASRQDIPVTDTQYF.

The chain is built from TRBV27 and TRBJ1-5; D is undetermined. From germline, CDR1 is MNHEY and CDR2 SMNVEV (reference sequence). The germline V and J ends were trimmed by 5 bases and 6 bases, with 14 bases remaining between them. The CDR3 totals 14 residues. The CDR3, as DNA: TGTGCCAGCAGTCTGACGGGGTGGGGTCAGCCCCAGCATTTT. Translating it yields CASSLTGWGQPQHF.